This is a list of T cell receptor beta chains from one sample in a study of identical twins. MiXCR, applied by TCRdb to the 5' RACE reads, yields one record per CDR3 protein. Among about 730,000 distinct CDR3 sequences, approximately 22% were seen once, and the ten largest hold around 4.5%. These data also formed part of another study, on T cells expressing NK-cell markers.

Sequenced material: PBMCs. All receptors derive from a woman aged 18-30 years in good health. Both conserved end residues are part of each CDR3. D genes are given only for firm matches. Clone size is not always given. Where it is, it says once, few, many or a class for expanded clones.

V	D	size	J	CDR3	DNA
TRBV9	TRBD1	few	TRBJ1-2	CASSPGTAYYGYTF	TGTGCCAGCAGCCCAGGGACAGCCTACTATGGCTACACCTTC
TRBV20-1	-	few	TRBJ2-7	CSARATAFPYEQYF	TGCAGTGCTAGAGCGACCGCTTTCCCCTACGAGCAGTACTTC
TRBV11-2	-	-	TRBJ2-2	CASSRILANTGELFF	TGTGCCAGCAGCCGGATTTTAGCGAACACCGGGGAGCTGTTTTTT
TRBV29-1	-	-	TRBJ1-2	CSATGSPRSYTF	TGCAGCGCTACAGGGTCCCCTCGGAGCTACACCTTC
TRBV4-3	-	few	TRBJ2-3	CASSPGVSADTQYF	TGCGCCAGCAGCCCAGGTGTTTCGGCAGATACGCAGTATTTT
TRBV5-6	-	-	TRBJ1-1	CASSGTLTLNTEAFF	TGTGCCAGCAGCGGGACCCTGACACTGAACACTGAAGCTTTCTTT
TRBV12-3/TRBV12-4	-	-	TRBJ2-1	CASSGRLSQENEQFF	TGTGCCAGCAGTGGGAGACTTTCACAAGAAAATGAGCAGTTCTTC
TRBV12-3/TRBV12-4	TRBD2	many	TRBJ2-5	CASSRTSGGALGETQYF	TGTGCCAGCAGTAGGACTAGCGGGGGGGCCTTGGGAGAGACCCAGTACTTC
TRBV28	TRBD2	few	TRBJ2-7	CASSGGASGSYEQYF	TGTGCCAGCAGTGGAGGGGCTAGCGGATCCTACGAGCAGTACTTC
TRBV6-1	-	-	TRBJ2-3	CASSEVLVPDTQYF	TGTGCCAGCAGTGAAGTGTTGGTGCCAGATACGCAGTATTTT
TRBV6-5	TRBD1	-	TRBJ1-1	CASSYSGQGVTEAFF	TGTGCCAGCAGTTACTCGGGGCAGGGGGTCACTGAAGCTTTCTTT
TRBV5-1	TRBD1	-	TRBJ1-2	CASSVTGGASHGYTF	TGCGCCAGCAGCGTGACAGGGGGCGCAAGCCATGGCTACACCTTC
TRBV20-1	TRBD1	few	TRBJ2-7	CSATDRGREQYF	TGCAGTGCTACGGACAGGGGGCGCGAGCAGTACTTC
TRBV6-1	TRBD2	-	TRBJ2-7	CASSPSSGTSGPYEQYF	TGTGCCAGCAGTCCTTCCTCCGGGACTAGCGGGCCGTACGAGCAGTACTTC
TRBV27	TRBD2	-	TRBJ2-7	CASSLAAGEAYEQYF	TGTGCCAGCAGTTTAGCGGCGGGAGAGGCTTACGAGCAGTACTTC
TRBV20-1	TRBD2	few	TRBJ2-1	CSYLLSGGGQFF	TGCAGCTACCTTCTGAGCGGCGGGGGGCAGTTCTTC
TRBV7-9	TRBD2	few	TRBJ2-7	CASSLALVAGSIQQYF	TGTGCCAGCAGCTTAGCGCTCGTAGCGGGGAGTATTCAGCAGTACTTC
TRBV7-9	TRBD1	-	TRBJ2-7	CASSLVRDRGNEQYF	TGTGCCAGCAGCTTAGTCCGGGACAGGGGTAACGAGCAGTACTTC
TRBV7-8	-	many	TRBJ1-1	CASTLIPGGNTEAFF	TGTGCCAGCACCCTAATCCCCGGCGGGAACACTGAAGCTTTCTTT
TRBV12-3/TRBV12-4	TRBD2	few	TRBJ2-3	CASSFELAVNTQYF	TGTGCCAGCAGTTTCGAACTAGCGGTAAATACGCAGTATTTT
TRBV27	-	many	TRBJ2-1	CASSPGGVNEQFF	TGTGCCAGCAGTCCCGGCGGGGTCAATGAGCAGTTCTTC
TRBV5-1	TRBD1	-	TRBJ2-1	CASSSQGANSYNEQFF	TGCGCCAGCAGCTCCCAGGGGGCCAACTCCTACAATGAGCAGTTCTTC
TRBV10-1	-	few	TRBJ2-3	CASSGFSPAGSTDTQYF	TGCGCCAGCAGTGGATTTTCCCCCGCGGGTAGCACAGATACGCAGTATTTT
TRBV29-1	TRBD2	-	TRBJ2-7	CSVVTGGGYEQYF	TGCAGCGTTGTTACGGGAGGTGGGTACGAGCAGTACTTC
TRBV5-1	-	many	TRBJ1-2	CASSTDGQSRRYTF	TGCGCCAGCAGCACGGACGGGCAGAGTCGTCGCTACACCTTC
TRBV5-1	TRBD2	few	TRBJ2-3	CASSWYGAGGHTDTQYF	TGCGCCAGCAGCTGGTATGGGGCGGGAGGCCACACAGATACGCAGTATTTT
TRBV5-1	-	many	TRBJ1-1	CASSLVVNTEAFF	TGCGCCAGCAGCTTGGTAGTCAACACTGAAGCTTTCTTT
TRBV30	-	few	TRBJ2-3	CAWSVGYRQYF	TGTGCCTGGAGTGTAGGGTACCGACAGTATTTT
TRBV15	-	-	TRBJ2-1	CATSRDSGASLFF	TGTGCCACCAGCAGAGATTCGGGGGCATCCTTGTTCTTC
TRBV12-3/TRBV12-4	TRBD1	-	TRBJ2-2	CASRRDRSAGELFF	TGTGCCAGCAGACGGGACAGATCGGCCGGGGAGCTGTTTTTT
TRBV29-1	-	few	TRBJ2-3	CSVGFGTDTQYF	TGCAGCGTCGGATTCGGCACAGATACGCAGTATTTT
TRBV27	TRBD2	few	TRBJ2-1	CASSLSGAGAYNEQFF	TGTGCCAGCAGTTTATCAGGAGCGGGAGCCTACAATGAGCAGTTCTTC
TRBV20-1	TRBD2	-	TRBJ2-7	CSARDTQPMTSGAFYEQYF	TGCAGTGCTAGAGATACCCAGCCAATGACTAGCGGAGCCTTCTACGAGCAGTACTTC
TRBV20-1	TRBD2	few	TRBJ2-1	CSARVLTSGGSEFF	TGCAGTGCTAGAGTGCTTACTAGCGGGGGGTCAGAGTTCTTC
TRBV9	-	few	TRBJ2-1	CASSVMGHNEQFF	TGTGCCAGCAGCGTAATGGGTCACAATGAGCAGTTCTTC
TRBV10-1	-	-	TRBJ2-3	CASSEYGGQGTDTQYF	TGCGCCAGCAGTGAGTACGGGGGGCAAGGCACAGATACGCAGTATTTT
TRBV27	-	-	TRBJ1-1	CASSTSGVGTAEAFF	TGTGCCAGCAGTACTTCAGGGGTGGGAACGGCTGAAGCTTTCTTT
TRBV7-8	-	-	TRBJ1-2	CASSQGRIYGYTF	TGTGCCAGCAGCCAGGGACGGATCTATGGCTACACCTTC
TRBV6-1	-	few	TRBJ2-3	CASGRFRGDTQYF	TGTGCCAGCGGGCGCTTCAGGGGTGATACGCAGTATTTT
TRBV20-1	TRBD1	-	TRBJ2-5	CSARDLTAVGQEETQYF	TGCAGTGCTAGAGACCTCACTGCCGTGGGACAGGAAGAGACCCAGTACTTC
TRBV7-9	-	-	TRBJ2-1	CASTDPYSGHEEQFF	TGTGCCAGCACCGATCCTTACTCGGGACATGAAGAGCAGTTCTTC
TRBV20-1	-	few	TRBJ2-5	CSASGRNQETQYF	TGCAGTGCTAGTGGCCGAAACCAAGAGACCCAGTACTTC
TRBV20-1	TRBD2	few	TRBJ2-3	CGARPGLAGGHRTDTQYF	TGCGGTGCTAGACCGGGACTAGCGGGAGGGCACCGCACAGATACGCAGTATTTT
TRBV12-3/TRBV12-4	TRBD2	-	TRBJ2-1	CASSYGLGRTNEQFF	TGTGCCAGCAGTTACGGACTAGGACGGACCAATGAGCAGTTCTTC
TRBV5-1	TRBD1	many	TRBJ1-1	CASKGQDTEAFF	TGCGCCAGCAAAGGACAGGACACTGAAGCTTTCTTT